The 17 T cell receptor beta chains below come from one sample, sequenced in a study of cytomegalovirus exposure and HLA in healthy donors. With 60 Vbeta and 13 Jbeta primers, the PCR was carried out. Measured with immunoSEQ multiplex PCR; TCRdb has only the in-frame clones, and not every one. The sample has roughly 98,000 clones, less than 65% seen once. The sample taken for sequencing was PBMCs. These receptors originate from a woman in her 30s in good health and CMV-seropositive.

CDR3 nucleotides: TGTGCCAGCAGTTTGAGCCCGGGACAGGGGCGCTATGGCTACACCTTC. This codes for CASSLSPGQGRYGYTF. The rearrangement joins TRBV27 to TRBJ1-2, with 10 bases identical to TRBD1. Germline V gene data show CDR1 as MNHEY and CDR2 as SMNVEV (reference sequence). Trimming cost V 3 bases and J 4 bases; bases outside gene matches: 8. This CDR3 is 16 amino acids long.

The V and J genes are TRBV6-6 and TRBJ1-2; D remains unclear. Germline values: CDR1 MNHNY, CDR2 SVGAGI (reference sequence). The V end lost 2 bases, the J end lost 8 bases, and 9 bases lay between the germline ends. This CDR3 has 12 amino acids. CDR3 residues: CASSYATDGYTF. DNA for the CDR3: TGTGCCAGCAGTTACGCGACTGACGGCTACACCTTC.

A word on this clone: At one boundary the junction diverges from the germline segment, which might be a read error. This chain connects TRBV4-3 to TRBJ1-2; TRBD1 is a possible D gene (5 bases). The CDR3 runs 15 residues. Looked up from germline, CDR1 is LGHNA and CDR2 is YSLEER. In DNA form, the CDR3 reads TGCGCCAGCAGCCAAGATTTAGGAGGGGTAAATGGCTACCCCTTC. Its protein product is CASSQDLGGVNGYPF.

The chain employs TRBV5-1 and TRBJ1-3; D remains ambiguous. The V gene lost 2 bases and the J gene lost 0 bases, with 6 bases spanning the gap. This CDR3 spans 14 amino acids. Germline V CDR1 and CDR2: SGHRS, YFSETQ. This CDR3 is CASSLEFSGNTIYF. For the CDR3, the DNA is TGCGCCAGCAGCTTAGAGTTCTCTGGAAACACCATATATTTT.

The chain employs TRBV18 and TRBJ2-7; 10 bases fit TRBD1. CDR3 size: 12 residues. V was clipped by 8 bases and J by 4 bases; unmatched bases: 2. From germline, CDR1 is KGHSH and CDR2 LQKENI. The CDR3 protein is CASGQGVYEQYF. The CDR3 nucleotides read TGTGCCAGCGGACAGGGGGTGTACGAGCAGTACTTC.

V is TRBV28 and J is TRBJ2-3, with D perhaps matching TRBD1 (5 bases). Trimming pared 6 bases from V and 4 bases from J, leaving 23 bases between. This CDR3 is built from 17 residues. Germline loops: CDR1 MDHEN, CDR2 SYDVKM. The CDR3 DNA is TGTGCCAGCAGGACCTTCCAGGGTCGTAGAGGTGCAGATACGCAGTATTTT. Its translation: CASRTFQGRRGADTQYF.

This chain links TRBV5-4 with TRBJ1-2, with 7 positions matching TRBD1. The germline gives CDR1 SGHNT, CDR2 YYREEE (reference sequence). This CDR3 spans 13 amino acids. With V trimmed by 0 bases and J by 7 bases, 3 bases remained unmatched. CDR3 nucleotide sequence: TGTGCCAGCAGCTTGGACAGGGGAAGTGGCTACACCTTC. This encodes CASSLDRGSGYTF.

The rearrangement uses TRBV10-1 and TRBJ1-3, with D unclear. With 8 bases removed from V and 0 bases from J, the gap between germline ends came to 17 bases. This CDR3 comprises 16 residues. CDR1 and CDR2 (germline): WNHNN, SYGVQD (reference sequence). The CDR3 DNA reads as TGCGCCAGCGTGAAGATATCACCTAGCTCTGGAAACACCATATATTTT. Translating it yields CASVKISPSSGNTIYF.

This sequence joins TRBV7-6 and TRBJ2-5; perhaps TRBD2 as D (6 bases). The end of the DNA aligns better with TRBJ2-7, so the J call may be wrong. The CDR3 is 15 amino acids. Germline V gene sequence: CDR1 SGHVS, CDR2 FNYEAQ. CDR3 protein: CASSLDAGLPIEQYF. In DNA form, the CDR3 reads TGTGCCAGCAGCTTAGATGCGGGGCTCCCGATCGAGCAGTACTTC.

The chain uses TRBV7-2 and TRBJ2-1, with TRBD2 matching over 12 bases. After removal of 4 bases from V and 5 bases from J, the junction contained 12 bases not matched to a gene. Germline values: CDR1 SGHTA, CDR2 FQGNSA. This CDR3 is built from 18 residues. CDR3 sequence reads: CASSSQPGLAGGNNEQFF. The CDR3, as DNA: TGTGCCAGCAGCTCTCAACCGGGGCTAGCGGGAGGGAACAATGAGCAGTTCTTC.

In its sample, this clone was seen a few times. The rearrangement uses TRBV2 and TRBJ1-2; a weak D match, TRBD1 (6 bases). This CDR3 contains 13 residues. Germline CDR1 reads SNHLY; CDR2 reads FYNNEI. Trimming removed 3 bases at V and 2 bases at J, with 7 bases between. The chain's CDR3 is CASSEGQNYGYTF. The CDR3 nucleotides read TGTGCCAGCAGTGAGGGACAAAACTATGGCTACACCTTC.

The chain links TRBV28 to TRBJ2-7, with 9 bases that match TRBD2. The germline CDR1 and CDR2 sequences are MDHEN and SYDVKM. The CDR3 runs 14 residues. Trimming cost V 7 bases and J 7 bases; bases outside gene matches: 11. The DNA for the CDR3 is TGTGCCAGCAACTTTCGGCGGGGGGGCAATGAGCAGTACTTC. Translation gives CASNFRRGGNEQYF.

This clone was seen only a few times. The J gene is TRBJ2-1, the V gene TRBV6-5, with 8 bases that match TRBD1. Germline V gives CDR1 MNHEY, CDR2 SVGAGI. CDR3 length: 15 residues. With 6 bases clipped from V and 6 bases from J, the junction kept 10 bases outside the gene matches. The CDR3 loop reads CASRRTGYMVNEQFF. Written as DNA, the CDR3 is TGTGCCAGCAGAAGGACAGGGTATATGGTCAATGAGCAGTTCTTC.

V is TRBV19 and J is TRBJ2-5, with D possibly matching TRBD2 (6 bases). The CDR3 contains 12 residues. V gave up 7 bases and J gave up 4 bases, with 10 bases separating them. CDR1 is LNHDA and CDR2 is SQIVND in the germline V gene (reference sequence). The CDR3: CASKNGGETQYF. The DNA for the CDR3 is TGTGCCAGTAAAAACGGGGGAGAGACCCAGTACTTC.

This rearrangement joins TRBV30 to TRBJ1-4, with D tentatively TRBD1 (6 bases). The CDR3 sequence is 13 residues long. With 5 bases removed from V and 4 bases from J, the gap between germline ends came to 11 bases. From germline, CDR1 is GTSNPN and CDR2 SVGIG (reference sequence). The CDR3 sequence: CAWGQSFNEKLFF. Here the CDR3 DNA reads TGTGCCTGGGGACAGTCCTTTAATGAAAAACTGTTTTTT.

Here the CDR3 reads CASSLVGGSGNTIYF. CDR3 nucleotide sequence: TGTGCCAGCAGCTTAGTCGGTGGCTCTGGAAACACCATATATTTT. The chain employs TRBV7-3 and TRBJ1-3; D call uncertain. V was cut by 2 bases and J by 0 bases, with 8 bases left in between. This CDR3 spans 15 amino acids. CDR1 SGHTA and CDR2 FQGTGA come from the germline V gene.

Points on this clone: At one end, the junction sequence differs from germline, possibly due to a read error. The chain has TRBV9 and TRBJ1-2; D unresolved. The CDR3 length is 12 residues. From germline, CDR1 is SGDLS and CDR2 YYNGEE. CDR3 residues: CASSGDKAGYPF. The CDR3 coding sequence is TGTGCCAGCAGCGGCGACAAGGCTGGCTACCCCTTC.